Listed here are 20 T cell receptor beta chains from one sample, sequenced in a study of PD-1 blockade in classical Hodgkin lymphoma. Stated time point: cycle 4 day 1 (C4D1), after more than five weeks of nivolumab. Every patient was affected by relapse after autologous stem cell transplantation, while exposure to brentuximab vedotin was not uniform. Libraries were prepared by immunoSEQ multiplex PCR; TCRdb keeps only in-frame clonotypes and omits some of them. Here the sample spans approximately 93,000 clones, more than 70% being singletons. The sample here was peripheral blood mononuclear cells (PBMCs), taken before the fourth cycle of nivolumab. These receptors all stem from a human donor with classical Hodgkin lymphoma.

This clone was observed a single time. The chain recombines TRBV19 with TRBJ2-5; 10 nucleotides line up with TRBD2. Germline V gives CDR1 LNHDA, CDR2 SQIVND (reference sequence). The CDR3 runs 18 residues. V was clipped by 0 bases and J by 9 bases; unmatched bases: 16. The CDR3 region is CASSIDQLAGAQKVPQYF. Here the CDR3 DNA reads TGTGCCAGTAGTATAGATCAGCTAGCGGGAGCCCAAAAGGTGCCCCAGTACTTC.

J is TRBJ1-2 and V is TRBV28, with 7 bases matching TRBD1. The V segment lost 6 bases and the J segment 3 bases; nucleotides outside the gene matches: 10. The germline V gene has CDR1 MDHEN and CDR2 SYDVKM. CDR3 length: 15 amino acids. CDR3 DNA sequence: TGTGCCAGCAGCCCGGCCGGAGGGGGCGACTATGGCTACACCTTC. It yields the protein CASSPAGGGDYGYTF.

The chain combines TRBV5-1 with TRBJ2-5; tentative D call: TRBD1 (6 bases). Germline V CDR1 and CDR2: SGHRS, YFSETQ. This CDR3 region has 16 residues. The V gene lost 0 bases and the J gene lost 4 bases, with 16 bases spanning the gap. CDR3 protein: CASSLGVQGMGETQYF. The CDR3 DNA follows: TGCGCCAGCAGCTTGGGGGTACAGGGTATGGGAGAGACCCAGTACTTC.

Note on this clone: A much bigger clone sits one base away, suggesting this may be a read error. This sample also contains other DNA sequences that code for the same CDR3. The V call is TRBV11-2, the J call TRBJ1-3; D is ambiguous. Looked up from germline, CDR1 is SGHAT and CDR2 is FQNNGV. The CDR3 is 15 residues long. The CDR3, as DNA: TGTGCCAGCAGCACCCCGGCGGGCAGTGGAAACACCATATACTTT. Amino acids: CASSTPAGSGNTIYF.

The chain links TRBV5-8 to TRBJ2-2; perhaps TRBD2 as D (5 bases). CDR3 size: 15 residues. The germline CDR1 and CDR2 sequences are SGHTS and YDEGEE. V was shortened by 2 bases and J by 2 bases, with 10 bases between the two germline ends. In DNA form, the CDR3 reads TGTGCCAGCAGCTTCCGGCTAGCCAACACCGGGGAGCTGTTTTTT. This encodes CASSFRLANTGELFF.

CDR3 DNA sequence: TGTGCCAGCAGCGGGACTAGCGGGGGGCCCTGGGAGACCCAGTACTTC. Encoded protein: CASSGTSGGPWETQYF. The chain combines TRBV5-4 with TRBJ2-5; 15 bases are shared with TRBD2. With 4 bases clipped from V and 5 bases from J, the junction kept 6 bases outside the gene matches. The CDR3 covers 16 residues. Germline CDR1 is SGHNT and CDR2 is YYREEE (reference sequence). The variable domain in full, completed from reference TRBV5-4 and TRBJ2-5, reads ETGVTQSPTHLIKTRGQQVTLRCSSQSGHNTVSWYQQALGQGPQFIFQYYREEENGRGNFPPRFSGLQFPNYSSELNVNALELDDSALYLCASSGTSGGPWETQYFGPGTRLLVL.

The chain combines TRBV11-1 with TRBJ1-1; TRBD1 agrees at 8 bases. Germline V CDR1 and CDR2: SGHAT, FQDESV (reference sequence). The CDR3 is made up of 13 amino acids. V trimming: 7 bases; J trimming: 5 bases; junction bases outside the gene matches: 6. CDR3 bases: TGTGCCAGCATCGGACAGGGTGTTACTGAAGCTTTCTTT. This encodes CASIGQGVTEAFF.

The chain joins TRBV9 to TRBJ2-7; 10 bases agree with TRBD1. The CDR3 is made up of 14 amino acids. CDR1 is SGDLS, CDR2 YYNGEE, per germline. After removal of 3 bases from V and 4 bases from J, the junction contained 4 bases not matched to a gene. The CDR3 here is CASSGGQGLYEQYF. CDR3 nucleotide sequence: TGTGCCAGCAGCGGGGGACAGGGGTTGTACGAGCAGTACTTC. The variable domain in full, completed from reference TRBV9 and TRBJ2-7, reads DSGVTQTPKHLITATGQRVTLRCSPRSGDLSVYWYQQSLDQGLQFLIQYYNGEERAKGNILERFSAQQFPDLHSELNLSSLELGDSALYFCASSGGQGLYEQYFGPGTRLTVT.

The chain uses TRBV11-2 and TRBJ2-5, with 12 bases identical to TRBD2. The CDR3 has 15 residues. CDR1 is SGHAT and CDR2 is FQNNGV in the germline V gene. J was trimmed by 4 bases and V by 3 bases; bases with no gene match: 3. The CDR3 region has the DNA TGTGCCAGCAGCTTCCAGGGACTAGCGGGAGAGACCCAGTACTTC. Translating gives CASSFQGLAGETQYF.

This clone was seen a single time. As DNA, the CDR3 is TGTGCCAGCCGTCTACTAGTTAACACAGATACGCAGTATTTT. Translated, it gives CASRLLVNTDTQYF. The chain uses TRBV7-3 and TRBJ2-3; possibly TRBD2 for D (5 bases). V was trimmed by 8 bases and J by 2 bases, leaving 14 bases between them. This CDR3 comprises 14 residues. Per germline, CDR1 SGHTA and CDR2 FQGTGA. Variable domain in full (rest from reference TRBV7-3 and TRBJ2-3): GAGVSQTPSNKVTEKGKYVELRCDPISGHTALYWYRQSLGQGPEFLIYFQGTGAADDSGLPNDRFFAVRPEGSVSTLKIQRTERGDSAVYLCASRLLVNTDTQYFGPGTRLTVL.

This clone was seen a few times. V is TRBV11-2 and J is TRBJ2-7; 9 bases agree with TRBD1. Germline V lookup: CDR1 SGHAT, CDR2 FQNNGV. The CDR3 contains 16 residues. V lost 6 bases to trimming and J lost 0 bases; unmatched junction nucleotides: 9. CDR3 sequence: CASSLTGTGISYEQYF. The CDR3 region has the DNA TGTGCCAGCAGTTTAACCGGGACAGGGATCTCCTACGAGCAGTACTTC.

This chain connects TRBV18 to TRBJ1-4, with D possibly matching TRBD1 (5 bases). Per the germline V gene, CDR1 is KGHSH and CDR2 is LQKENI. The CDR3 contains 13 residues. Trimming stripped 2 bases from V and 6 bases from J, with 7 bases between. DNA for the CDR3: TGTGCCAGCTCACCAGGGGCAGATGAAAAACTGTTTTTT. Translated, it gives CASSPGADEKLFF.

The chain's CDR3 is CAISESTTETQYF. As DNA, the CDR3 is TGTGCCATCAGTGAGTCGACTACCGAGACCCAGTACTTC. V is TRBV10-3 and J is TRBJ2-5; tentatively, D is TRBD2 (5 bases). The CDR3 consists of 13 residues. Trimming cost V 0 bases and J 5 bases, with 7 bases left between them. Germline CDR1 reads ENHRY; CDR2 reads SYGVKD.

This chain joins TRBV5-1 and TRBJ1-4; perhaps TRBD1 as D (5 bases). Trimming removed 2 bases at V and 2 bases at J, with 10 bases between. The CDR3 is made up of 15 amino acids. The germline V gene encodes CDR1 SGHRS and CDR2 YFSETQ. The CDR3: CASSFQGTTNEKLFF. CDR3 coding DNA: TGCGCCAGCAGCTTTCAGGGCACTACTAATGAAAAACTGTTTTTT.

The J gene is TRBJ1-1, the V gene TRBV7-2, with D perhaps TRBD1 (5 bases). Germline V lookup: CDR1 SGHTA, CDR2 FQGNSA. V gave up 4 bases and J gave up 7 bases, with 19 bases separating them. CDR3 length equals 15 residues. CDR3 loop: CASSSYHGGVFEAFF. The CDR3, as DNA: TGTGCCAGCAGCTCATACCATGGAGGGGTCTTTGAAGCTTTCTTT. Full variable domain (missing parts from reference TRBV7-2 and TRBJ1-1): GAGVSQSPSNKVTEKGKDVELRCDPISGHTALYWYRQSLGQGLEFLIYFQGNSAPDKSGLPSDRFSAERTGGSVSTLTIQRTQQEDSAVYLCASSSYHGGVFEAFFGQGTRLTVV.

V and J are TRBV6-1 and TRBJ1-5; maybe TRBD1 (6 bases). Trimming removed 3 bases at V and 7 bases at J, with 16 bases between. The CDR3 extends over 15 amino acids. Per germline, CDR1 MNHNS and CDR2 SASEGT. The CDR3 DNA follows: TGTGCCAGCAGTGACACCACAGGGTGGAAACAGCCCCAGCATTTT. It specifies CASSDTTGWKQPQHF.

This clone was seen a single time. The chain combines TRBV4-2 with TRBJ2-5, with TRBD2 matching 10 bases. Per the germline V gene, CDR1 is LGHNA and CDR2 is YNFKEQ. The CDR3 is 15 residues long. The ends lost 4 bases at V and 3 bases at J; junction bases unmatched: 5. In DNA form, the CDR3 reads TGTGCCAGCAGCCTAGAAGCGGGGGGGAAAGAGACCCAGTACTTC. The encoded protein is CASSLEAGGKETQYF.

The V and J genes are TRBV7-9 and TRBJ1-4; no clear D. The CDR3 is made up of 15 amino acids. V shed 5 bases and J shed 4 bases, with 14 bases lying between them. In germline, CDR1 is SEHNR, CDR2 FQNEAQ (reference sequence). The CDR3 here is CASSPSGVGNEKLFF. The CDR3 DNA follows: TGTGCCAGCAGCCCTTCCGGTGTTGGTAATGAAAAACTGTTTTTT.

The V and J genes are TRBV27 and TRBJ2-3, with D unclear. The CDR3 has 13 residues. V lost 6 bases and J lost 5, with 12 bases in between. Germline V gives CDR1 MNHEY, CDR2 SMNVEV (reference sequence). The CDR3, as DNA: TGTGCCAGCAGGTTGGGCGTGGAAGATACGCAGTATTTT. Protein: CASRLGVEDTQYF.

The chain uses TRBV28 and TRBJ2-7; 8 bases agree with TRBD2. V lost 2 bases to trimming and J lost 4 bases; unmatched junction nucleotides: 10. This CDR3 region has 16 residues. CDR1 is MDHEN and CDR2 is SYDVKM in the germline V gene. The CDR3 bases are TGTGCCAGCAGTTTAAACCCAGCGGGAGACAGGTACGAGCAGTACTTC. Amino acids: CASSLNPAGDRYEQYF.